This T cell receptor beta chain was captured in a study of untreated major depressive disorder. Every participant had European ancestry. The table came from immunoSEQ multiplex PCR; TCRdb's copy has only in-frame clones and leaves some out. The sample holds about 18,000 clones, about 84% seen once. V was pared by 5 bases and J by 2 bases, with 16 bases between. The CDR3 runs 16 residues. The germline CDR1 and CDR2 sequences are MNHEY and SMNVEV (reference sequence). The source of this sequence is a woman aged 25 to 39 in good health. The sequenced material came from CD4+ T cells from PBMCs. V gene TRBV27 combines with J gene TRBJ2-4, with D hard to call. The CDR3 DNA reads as TGTGCCAGCAGTCGACCATGGAGCGAGCCCAAAAACATTCAGTACTTC. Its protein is CASSRPWSEPKNIQYF.